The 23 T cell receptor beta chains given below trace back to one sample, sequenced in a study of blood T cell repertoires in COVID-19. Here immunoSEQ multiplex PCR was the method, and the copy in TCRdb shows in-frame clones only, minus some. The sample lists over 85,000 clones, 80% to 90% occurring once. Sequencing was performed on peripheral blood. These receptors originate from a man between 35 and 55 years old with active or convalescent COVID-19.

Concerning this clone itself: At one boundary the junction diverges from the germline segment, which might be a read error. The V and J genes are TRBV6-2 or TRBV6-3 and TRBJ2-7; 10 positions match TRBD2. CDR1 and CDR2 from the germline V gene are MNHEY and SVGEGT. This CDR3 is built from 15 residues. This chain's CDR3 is CASSAASGGLYGQYF. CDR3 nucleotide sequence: TGTGCCAGCAGTGCGGCTAGCGGGGGCCTTTACGGGCAGTACTTC.

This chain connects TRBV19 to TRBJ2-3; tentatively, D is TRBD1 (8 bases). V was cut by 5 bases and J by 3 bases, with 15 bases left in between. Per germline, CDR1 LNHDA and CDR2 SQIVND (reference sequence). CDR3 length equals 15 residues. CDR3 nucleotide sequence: TGTGCCAGTAGTTTCAGGGGGCGGGGGACAGATACGCAGTATTTT. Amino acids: CASSFRGRGTDTQYF. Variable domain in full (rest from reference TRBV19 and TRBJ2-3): DGGITQSPKYLFRKEGQNVTLSCEQNLNHDAMYWYRQDPGQGLRLIYYSQIVNDFQKGDIAEGYSVSREKKESFPLTVTSAQKNPTAFYLCASSFRGRGTDTQYFGPGTRLTVL.

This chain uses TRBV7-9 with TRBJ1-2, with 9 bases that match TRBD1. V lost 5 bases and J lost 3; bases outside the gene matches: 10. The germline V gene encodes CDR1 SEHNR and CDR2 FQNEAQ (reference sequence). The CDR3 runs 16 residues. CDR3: CASSPNRDRVDYGYTF. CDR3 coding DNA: TGTGCCAGCAGCCCAAACCGGGACAGGGTTGACTATGGCTACACCTTC.

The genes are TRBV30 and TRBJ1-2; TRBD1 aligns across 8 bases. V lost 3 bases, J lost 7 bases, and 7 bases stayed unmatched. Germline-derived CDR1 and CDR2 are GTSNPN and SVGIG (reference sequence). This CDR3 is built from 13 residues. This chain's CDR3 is CAWREDRVVGYTF. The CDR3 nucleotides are TGTGCCTGGAGAGAGGACAGGGTTGTTGGCTACACCTTC.

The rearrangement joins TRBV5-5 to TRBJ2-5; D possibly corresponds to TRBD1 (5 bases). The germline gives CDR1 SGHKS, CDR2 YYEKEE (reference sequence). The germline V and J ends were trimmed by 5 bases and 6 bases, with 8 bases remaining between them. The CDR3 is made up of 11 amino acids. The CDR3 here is CASRGPKTQYF. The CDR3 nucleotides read TGTGCCAGCAGGGGGCCGAAGACCCAGTACTTC.

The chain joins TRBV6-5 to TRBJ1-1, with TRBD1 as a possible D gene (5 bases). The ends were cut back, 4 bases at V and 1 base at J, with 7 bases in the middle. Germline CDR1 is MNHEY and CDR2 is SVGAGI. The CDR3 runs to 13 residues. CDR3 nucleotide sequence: TGTGCCAGCAGTTTGACAGCGAACACTGAAGCTTTCTTT. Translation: CASSLTANTEAFF.

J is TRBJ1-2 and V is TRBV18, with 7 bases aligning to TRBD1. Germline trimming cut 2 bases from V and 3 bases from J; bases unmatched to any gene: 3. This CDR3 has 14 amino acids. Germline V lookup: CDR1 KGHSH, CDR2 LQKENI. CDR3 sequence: CASSPGTGDYGYTF. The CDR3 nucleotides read TGTGCCAGCTCACCAGGAACAGGGGACTATGGCTACACCTTC.

The CDR3 loop reads CASSATSGGFSGELFF. The CDR3 DNA reads as TGTGCCAGCAGCGCGACTAGCGGGGGGTTTTCCGGGGAGCTGTTTTTT. The gene calls are TRBV9 and TRBJ2-2, with TRBD2 matching over 13 bases. The CDR3 has 16 amino acids. Germline CDR1 and CDR2: SGDLS and YYNGEE. V lost 3 bases, J lost 6 bases, and 5 bases stayed unmatched.

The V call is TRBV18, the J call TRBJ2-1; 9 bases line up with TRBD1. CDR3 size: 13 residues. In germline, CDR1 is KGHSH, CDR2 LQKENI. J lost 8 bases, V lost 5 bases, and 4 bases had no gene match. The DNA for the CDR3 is TGTGCCAGCTCAAAACAGGGGGCCTATGAGCAGTTCTTC. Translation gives CASSKQGAYEQFF.

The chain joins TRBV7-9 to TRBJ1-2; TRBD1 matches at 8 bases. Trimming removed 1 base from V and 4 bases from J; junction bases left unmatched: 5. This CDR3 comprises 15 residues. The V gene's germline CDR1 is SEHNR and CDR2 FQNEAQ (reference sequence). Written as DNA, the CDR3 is TGTGCCAGCAGCTTAGTTGCAGGGGGCAGCTATGGCTACACCTTC. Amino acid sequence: CASSLVAGGSYGYTF.

Written as DNA, the CDR3 is TGCGCCAGCAGCCCGGGGGGGAAGGACACCGGGGAGCTGTTTTTT. This gives the protein CASSPGGKDTGELFF. The V call is TRBV5-1, the J call TRBJ2-2; 8 bases align to TRBD2. Germline-derived CDR1 and CDR2 are SGHRS and YFSETQ. This CDR3 comprises 15 residues. J was trimmed by 3 bases and V by 4 bases; bases with no gene match: 5.

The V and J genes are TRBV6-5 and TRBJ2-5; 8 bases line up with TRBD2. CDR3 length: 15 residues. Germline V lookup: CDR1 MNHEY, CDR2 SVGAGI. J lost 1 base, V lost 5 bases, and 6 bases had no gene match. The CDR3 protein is CASSLGAGVQETQYF. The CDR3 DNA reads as TGTGCCAGCAGTCTCGGAGCGGGGGTCCAAGAGACCCAGTACTTC.

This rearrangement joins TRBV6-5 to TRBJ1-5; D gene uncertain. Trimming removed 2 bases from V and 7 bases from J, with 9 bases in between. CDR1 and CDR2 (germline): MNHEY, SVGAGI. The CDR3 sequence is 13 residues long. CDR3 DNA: TGTGCCAGCAGTTACAGGCAGAGGCAGCCCCAGCATTTT. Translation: CASSYRQRQPQHF.

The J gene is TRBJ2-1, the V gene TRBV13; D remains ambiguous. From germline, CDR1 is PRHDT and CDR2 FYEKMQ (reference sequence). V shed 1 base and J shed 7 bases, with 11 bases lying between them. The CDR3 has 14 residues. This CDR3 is CASSLVIGGNEQFF. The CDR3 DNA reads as TGTGCCAGCAGCTTAGTTATTGGCGGAAATGAGCAGTTCTTC. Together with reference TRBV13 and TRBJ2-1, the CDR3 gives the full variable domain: AAGVIQSPRHLIKEKRETATLKCYPIPRHDTVYWYQQGPGQDPQFLISFYEKMQSDKGSIPDRFSAQQFSDYHSELNMSSLELGDSALYFCASSLVIGGNEQFFGPGTRLTVL.

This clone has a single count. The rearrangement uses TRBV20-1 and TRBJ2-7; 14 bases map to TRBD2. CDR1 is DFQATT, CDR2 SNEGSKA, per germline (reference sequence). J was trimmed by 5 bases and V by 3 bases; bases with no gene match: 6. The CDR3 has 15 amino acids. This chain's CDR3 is CSASGLAGGSHEQYF. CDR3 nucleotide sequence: TGCAGTGCTAGTGGACTAGCGGGGGGCAGCCACGAGCAGTACTTC.

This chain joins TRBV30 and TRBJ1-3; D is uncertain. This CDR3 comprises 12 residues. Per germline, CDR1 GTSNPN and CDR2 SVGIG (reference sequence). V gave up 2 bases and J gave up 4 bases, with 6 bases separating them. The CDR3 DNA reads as TGTGCCTGGAGTACCGAGGGAAACACCATATATTTT. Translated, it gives CAWSTEGNTIYF.

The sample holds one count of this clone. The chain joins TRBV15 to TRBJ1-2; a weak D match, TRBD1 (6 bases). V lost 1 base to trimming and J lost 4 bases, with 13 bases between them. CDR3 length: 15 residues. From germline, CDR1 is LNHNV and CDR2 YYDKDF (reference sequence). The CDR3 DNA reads TGTGCCACCAGCAGAGTGGACAGCCCTCTCTATGGCTACACCTTC. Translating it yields CATSRVDSPLYGYTF.

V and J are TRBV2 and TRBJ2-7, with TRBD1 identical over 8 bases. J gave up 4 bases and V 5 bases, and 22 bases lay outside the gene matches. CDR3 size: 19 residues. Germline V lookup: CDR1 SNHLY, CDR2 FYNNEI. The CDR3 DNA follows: TGTGCCAGCAGTCTCACGAACCCCGCGTGGACAGGGCCCGGGTACGAGCAGTACTTC. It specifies CASSLTNPAWTGPGYEQYF.

In DNA form, the CDR3 reads TGTGCCAGCAGTTTAGCGGAGGCGGAGGGCTACACCTTC. The encoded protein is CASSLAEAEGYTF. J is TRBJ1-2 and V is TRBV12-3 or TRBV12-4; D is uncertain. The CDR3 runs 13 residues. V dropped 0 bases and J dropped 8 bases, with 10 bases sitting between them.

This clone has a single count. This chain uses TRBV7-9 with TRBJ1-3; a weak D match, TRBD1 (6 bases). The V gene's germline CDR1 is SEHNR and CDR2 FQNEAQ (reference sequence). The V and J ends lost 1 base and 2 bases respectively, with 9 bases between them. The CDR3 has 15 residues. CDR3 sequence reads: CASSLVGGPGNTIYF. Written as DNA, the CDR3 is TGTGCCAGCAGCTTAGTAGGGGGTCCTGGAAACACCATATATTTT.

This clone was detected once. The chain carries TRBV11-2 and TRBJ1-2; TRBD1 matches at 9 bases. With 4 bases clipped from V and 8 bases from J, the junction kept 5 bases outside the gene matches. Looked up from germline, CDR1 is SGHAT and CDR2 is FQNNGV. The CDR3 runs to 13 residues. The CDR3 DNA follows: TGTGCCAGCAGCTGGGGACAGGGAGGGGGCTACACCTTC. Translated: CASSWGQGGGYTF.

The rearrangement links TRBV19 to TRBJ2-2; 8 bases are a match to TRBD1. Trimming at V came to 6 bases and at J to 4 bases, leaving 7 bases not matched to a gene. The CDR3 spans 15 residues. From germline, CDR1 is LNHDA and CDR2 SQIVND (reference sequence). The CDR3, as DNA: TGTGCCAGTAGCCGGGACAGGCTCTCCACCGGGGAGCTGTTTTTT. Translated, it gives CASSRDRLSTGELFF.

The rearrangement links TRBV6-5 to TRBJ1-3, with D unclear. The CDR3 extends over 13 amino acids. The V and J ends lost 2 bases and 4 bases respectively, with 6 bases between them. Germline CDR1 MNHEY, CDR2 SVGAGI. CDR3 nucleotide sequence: TGTGCCAGCAGTTACGAGGGCGGAAACACCATATATTTT. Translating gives CASSYEGGNTIYF.